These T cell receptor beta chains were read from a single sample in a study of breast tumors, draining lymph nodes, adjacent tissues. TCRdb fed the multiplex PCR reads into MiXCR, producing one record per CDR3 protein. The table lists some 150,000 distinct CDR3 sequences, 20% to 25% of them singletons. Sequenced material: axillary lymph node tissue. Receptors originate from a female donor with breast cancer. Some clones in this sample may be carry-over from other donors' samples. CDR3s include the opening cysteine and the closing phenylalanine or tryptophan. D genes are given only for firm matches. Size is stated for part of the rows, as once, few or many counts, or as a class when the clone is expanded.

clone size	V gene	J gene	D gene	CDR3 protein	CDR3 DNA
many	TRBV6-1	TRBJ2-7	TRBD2	CASQNARASGRSYEQYF	TGTGCCAGCCAAAATGCTCGGGCTAGCGGGAGATCCTACGAGCAGTACTTC
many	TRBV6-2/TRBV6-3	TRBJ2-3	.	CASSPGQYTSTDTQYF	TGTGCCAGCAGTCCCGGGCAGTATACTAGCACAGATACGCAGTATTTT
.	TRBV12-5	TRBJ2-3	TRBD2	CASGPRTGGRGTDTQYF	TGTGCTAGTGGTCCTCGGACTGGCGGGAGGGGGACAGATACGCAGTATTTT
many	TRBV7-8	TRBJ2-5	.	CASSLAGTETQYF	TGTGCCAGCAGCTTAGCAGGGACAGAGACCCAGTACTTC
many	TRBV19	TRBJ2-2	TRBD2	CASSTRTSGIAGELFF	TGTGCCAGTAGTACACGGACTAGCGGGATTGCCGGGGAGCTGTTTTTT
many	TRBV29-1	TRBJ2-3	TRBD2	CSGKGTSGNMGYTQYF	TGCAGCGGAAAAGGGACTAGCGGCAATATGGGTTATACGCAGTATTTT
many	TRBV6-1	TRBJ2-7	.	CASSISLTYEQYF	TGTGCCAGCAGTATAAGCTTGACGTACGAGCAGTACTTC
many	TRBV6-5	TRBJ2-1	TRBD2	CASSYSRLAGAPGEQFF	TGTGCCAGCAGTTACTCCCGACTAGCGGGAGCCCCCGGTGAGCAGTTCTTC
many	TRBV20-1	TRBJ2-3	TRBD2	CSASETSVSTDTQYF	TGCAGTGCTAGTGAGACTAGCGTTAGCACAGATACGCAGTATTTT
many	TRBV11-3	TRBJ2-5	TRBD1	CASSSRTGRGETQYF	TGTGCCAGCAGCTCGCGGACAGGGAGAGGTGAGACCCAGTACTTC
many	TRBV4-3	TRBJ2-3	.	CASSQQGRDTQYF	TGCGCCAGCAGCCAACAGGGGCGGGATACGCAGTATTTT
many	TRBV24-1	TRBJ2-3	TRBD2	CATSARLGLAGVDTQYF	TGTGCCACCAGTGCCCGCCTGGGACTAGCGGGAGTAGATACGCAGTATTTT
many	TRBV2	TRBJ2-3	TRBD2	CASRRLAAITDTQYF	TGTGCCAGCAGAAGACTAGCGGCTATCACAGATACGCAGTATTTT
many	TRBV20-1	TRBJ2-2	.	CSASRTGELFF	TGCAGTGCTAGTAGGACCGGGGAGCTGTTTTTT
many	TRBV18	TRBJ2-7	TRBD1	CASSPGDRSSYEQYF	TGTGCCAGCTCACCTGGGGACAGGAGCTCCTACGAGCAGTACTTC
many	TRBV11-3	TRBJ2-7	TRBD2	CASSFGTSGAYEQYF	TGTGCCAGCAGCTTCGGGACTAGCGGGGCCTACGAGCAGTACTTC
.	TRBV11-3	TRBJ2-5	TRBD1	CASSQRTGNLKEAQYF	TGTGCCAGCAGCCAGAGGACAGGGAATTTGAAAGAGGCCCAGTACTTC
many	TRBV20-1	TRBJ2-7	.	CSASDLFYEQYF	TGCAGTGCTAGTGACCTTTTCTACGAGCAGTACTTC
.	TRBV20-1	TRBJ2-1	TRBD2	CSARPLGRESYSEQSF	TGCAGTGCTAGGCCCCTGGGGCGGGAGAGCTACAGTGAGCAGTCCTTC
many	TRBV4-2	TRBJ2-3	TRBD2	CASSQALAGDWDTQYF	TGTGCCAGCAGCCAAGCCCTAGCGGGAGATTGGGATACGCAGTATTTT
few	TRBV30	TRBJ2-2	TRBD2	CAWSRLAGGGELFF	TGTGCCTGGAGTCGTCTAGCGGGAGGCGGGGAGCTGTTTTTT
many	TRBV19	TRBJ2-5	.	CASSMGQRQETQYF	TGTGCCAGTAGTATGGGGCAGAGGCAAGAGACCCAGTACTTC
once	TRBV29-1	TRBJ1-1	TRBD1	CSVGQGETEAFF	TGCAGCGTTGGACAGGGGGAGACTGAAGCTTTCTTT
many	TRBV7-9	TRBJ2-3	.	CASARVAASTDTQYF	TGTGCCAGCGCGAGGGTAGCGGCTAGCACAGATACGCAGTATTTT